Shown below are 32 T cell receptor beta chains from a single sample sequenced in a study of lymphopenia after photon versus proton radiotherapy. The method was immunoSEQ multiplex PCR; TCRdb's version includes in-frame clones alone and lacks a portion of them. The table has roughly 67,000 clones, approximately 90% seen once; the top ten hold 2.5% to 3%. Sample: peripheral blood, taken from a patient treated with photon-based radiotherapy. The source is a woman in her sixties or seventies with pancreatic cancer.

The chain combines TRBV28 with TRBJ1-5; D gene unclear. The CDR3 has 11 amino acids. Germline CDR1 MDHEN, CDR2 SYDVKM. The V end was cut by 5 bases, the J end by 9 bases, with 8 bases between. In DNA, the CDR3 is TGTGCCAGCAGTCCCGTGGGGCCCCAGCATTTT. It encodes CASSPVGPQHF.

This clone was detected once. The CDR3 protein is CASRTGGGQPQHF. CDR3 DNA sequence: TGTGCCAGCAGAACAGGGGGCGGGCAGCCCCAGCATTTT. The chain employs TRBV2 and TRBJ1-5; 9 bases agree with TRBD1. The CDR3 is made up of 13 amino acids. After removal of 6 bases from V and 7 bases from J, the junction contained 4 bases not matched to a gene. Germline CDR1 and CDR2: SNHLY and FYNNEI.

This sequence joins TRBV9 and TRBJ2-7; 10 bases are shared with TRBD2. The length of the CDR3 is 18 residues. CDR1 is SGDLS and CDR2 is YYNGEE in the germline V gene. The V segment lost 0 bases and the J segment 1 base; nucleotides outside the gene matches: 10. CDR3 amino acids: CASSVGELAGRSSYEQYF. The CDR3 DNA is TGTGCCAGCAGCGTAGGAGAACTAGCGGGAAGATCTTCCTACGAGCAGTACTTC.

This clone came up once. The gene calls are TRBV5-4 and TRBJ2-7, with a possible D match to TRBD2 (7 bases). V was cut by 4 bases and J by 2 bases, with 13 bases left in between. The CDR3 is 14 amino acids. Germline V gives CDR1 SGHNT, CDR2 YYREEE (reference sequence). CDR3 residues: CASSGAGQAYEQYF. CDR3 nucleotide sequence: TGTGCCAGCAGCGGAGCGGGACAAGCCTACGAGCAGTACTTC.

The genes are TRBV2 and TRBJ2-7; 7 positions agree with TRBD2. Germline V gene lookup returns CDR1 SNHLY and CDR2 FYNNEI. This CDR3 has 14 residues. Trimming took 6 bases from V and 2 from J; bases not matched to a gene: 7. The CDR3 region has the DNA TGTGCCAGCAGGGGGAGGGGCGGGACCTACGAGCAGTACTTC. The encoded protein is CASRGRGGTYEQYF.

The chain uses TRBV13 and TRBJ1-3, with D unclear. Germline CDR1 PRHDT, CDR2 FYEKMQ (reference sequence). V was shortened by 5 bases and J by 4 bases, with 15 bases between the two germline ends. The CDR3 spans 15 residues. Written as DNA, the CDR3 is TGTGCCAGCAGCCTTACTCACTGGGTCGGAAACACCATATATTTT. This gives the protein CASSLTHWVGNTIYF.

The J gene is TRBJ2-3, the V gene TRBV28; 14 bases line up with TRBD2. CDR3 length equals 18 residues. The trim removed 7 bases at V and 0 bases at J, leaving 9 bases unmatched. Germline V gene lookup returns CDR1 MDHEN and CDR2 SYDVKM. CDR3 bases: TGTGCCAGCATGGGGCCGGGACTAGCGGGAGTTAGCACAGATACGCAGTATTTT. Protein sequence: CASMGPGLAGVSTDTQYF.

The chain recombines TRBV29-1 with TRBJ2-3; 13 bases agree with TRBD2. In germline, CDR1 is SQVTM, CDR2 ANQGSEA. With 7 bases clipped from V and 0 bases from J, the junction kept 7 bases outside the gene matches. The CDR3 spans 16 residues. The CDR3 is CSAGTSGIPSTDTQYF. In DNA, the CDR3 is TGCAGCGCAGGGACTAGCGGGATCCCTAGCACAGATACGCAGTATTTT.

The gene calls are TRBV27 and TRBJ2-3, with D perhaps being TRBD1 or TRBD2 (5 bases each). V lost 3 bases and J lost 5, with 12 bases in between. Per germline, CDR1 MNHEY and CDR2 SMNVEV (reference sequence). This CDR3 is built from 14 residues. The CDR3 DNA is TGTGCCAGCAGTTTGGTAGGGACGGGAGATACGCAGTATTTT. Translating gives CASSLVGTGDTQYF.

CDR3 sequence: CASSLDPGTGELFF. Here the CDR3 DNA reads TGTGCCAGCAGCTTAGACCCGGGGACCGGGGAGCTGTTTTTT. The rearrangement uses TRBV11-1 and TRBJ2-2, with a possible D match to TRBD2 (5 bases). Looked up from germline, CDR1 is SGHAT and CDR2 is FQDESV (reference sequence). V lost 1 base, J lost 5 bases, and 8 bases lay in between. The CDR3 is 14 residues long. The complete variable domain, with remaining parts taken from reference TRBV11-1 and TRBJ2-2, reads EAEVAQSPRYKITEKSQAVAFWCDPISGHATLYWYRQILGQGPELLVQFQDESVVDDSQLPKDRFSAERLKGVDSTLKIQPAELGDSAMYLCASSLDPGTGELFFGEGSRLTVL.

This clone has just one count. The chain couples TRBV6-6 to TRBJ1-2, with D tentatively TRBD1 (5 bases). Germline assignment: CDR1 MNHNY and CDR2 SVGAGI (reference sequence). The CDR3 consists of 15 residues. Trimming took 2 bases from V and 4 from J, leaving 14 bases between them. The CDR3 is CASSYGAVSSYGYTF. Written as DNA, the CDR3 is TGTGCCAGCAGTTACGGGGCAGTAAGTTCCTATGGCTACACCTTC.

The J gene is TRBJ1-5, the V gene TRBV4-3, with D perhaps matching TRBD1 (5 bases). V was pared by 1 base and J by 0 bases, with 10 bases between. CDR1 and CDR2 from the germline V gene are LGHNA and YSLEER. The CDR3 runs to 16 residues. CDR3 sequence: CASSQGTLDSNQPQHF. The CDR3 DNA is TGCGCCAGCAGCCAAGGGACACTGGATAGCAATCAGCCCCAGCATTTT.

CDR3 loop: CASSPGLDSNQPQHF. DNA of the CDR3: TGCGCCAGCAGCCCAGGACTCGATAGCAATCAGCCCCAGCATTTT. This chain joins TRBV5-1 and TRBJ1-5, with no clear D. V dropped 4 bases and J dropped 0 bases, with 11 bases sitting between them. The germline CDR1 and CDR2 sequences are SGHRS and YFSETQ. The CDR3 runs 15 residues.

The chain is built from TRBV19 and TRBJ2-2, with D perhaps TRBD1 (6 bases). The CDR3 is made up of 16 amino acids. CDR1 is LNHDA, CDR2 SQIVND, per germline (reference sequence). Trimming cost V 0 bases and J 7 bases, with 15 bases left between them. This chain's CDR3 is CASSIDRTVPNGELFF. The CDR3 DNA is TGTGCCAGTAGTATAGACAGGACAGTGCCCAACGGGGAGCTGTTTTTT.

This chain connects TRBV7-2 to TRBJ2-3; 14 bases are shared with TRBD2. CDR1 is SGHTA and CDR2 is FQGNSA in the germline V gene. Unmatched junction bases numbered 5, after V lost 5 bases and J lost 4 bases. The CDR3 is 16 residues long. For the CDR3, the DNA is TGTGCCAGCAGCGGGCAGGGACTAGCGGGAGCAGATACGCAGTATTTT. This translates into CASSGQGLAGADTQYF.

The rearrangement joins TRBV4-2 to TRBJ2-7; 7 bases are shared with TRBD2. The CDR3 loop spans 16 amino acids. Germline trimming cut 2 bases from V and 3 bases from J; bases unmatched to any gene: 10. In germline, CDR1 is LGHNA, CDR2 YNFKEQ. This CDR3 is CASSQSGREPLYEQYF. DNA for the CDR3: TGTGCCAGCAGCCAATCTGGGCGGGAGCCCCTCTACGAGCAGTACTTC.

This clone was counted once. The CDR3 sequence: CASSPRTSGPYEQYF. The CDR3 coding sequence is TGTGCCAGCAGCCCCCGGACTAGCGGACCTTACGAGCAGTACTTC. The rearrangement joins TRBV7-2 to TRBJ2-7, with 10 bases lining up with TRBD2. This CDR3 contains 15 residues. With V trimmed by 5 bases and J by 4 bases, 8 bases remained unmatched. Looked up from germline, CDR1 is SGHTA and CDR2 is FQGNSA. The entire variable domain, with the rest obtained from reference TRBV7-2 and TRBJ2-7, is as follows: GAGVSQSPSNKVTEKGKDVELRCDPISGHTALYWYRQSLGQGLEFLIYFQGNSAPDKSGLPSDRFSAERTGGSVSTLTIQRTQQEDSAVYLCASSPRTSGPYEQYFGPGTRLTVT.

The genes are TRBV23-1 and TRBJ1-4; perhaps TRBD1 as D (5 bases). TRBV23-1 is given ORF status, its function remaining uncertain. Between the trimmed V and J ends, which lost 9 bases and 8 bases, there was a span of 16 bases. This CDR3 has 13 residues. The CDR3, as DNA: TGCGCCAGGAGGGGTCCCCGCGGCGAAAAACTGTTTTTT. Translated: CARRGPRGEKLFF.

This chain's CDR3 is CASSQNSLAGVGEQYF. In DNA, the CDR3 is TGTGCCAGCAGCCAAAACTCGCTAGCGGGAGTGGGCGAGCAGTACTTC. V usage is TRBV4-2 and J usage is TRBJ2-7; 10 bases fit TRBD2. The length of the CDR3 is 16 residues. J was trimmed by 6 bases and V by 2 bases; bases with no gene match: 10. CDR1 is LGHNA and CDR2 is YNFKEQ in the germline V gene.

The CDR3, as DNA: TGTGCCAGCAGCCCAGATGAGGGGGCAGACTATGGCTACACCTTC. As protein: CASSPDEGADYGYTF. The chain has TRBV4-2 and TRBJ1-2; TRBD1 matches 7 bases. Looked up from germline, CDR1 is LGHNA and CDR2 is YNFKEQ. The J segment lost 3 bases and the V segment lost 4 bases, leaving 8 bases of the junction unmatched. CDR3 size: 15 residues.

This CDR3 is CAWTSGDHYEQYF. CDR3 bases: TGTGCCTGGACTAGCGGGGACCACTACGAGCAGTACTTC. The J gene is TRBJ2-7, the V gene TRBV30; 9 bases map to TRBD2. V was pared by 4 bases and J by 3 bases, with 4 bases of the junction left unmatched. The CDR3 runs 13 residues. Germline-derived CDR1 and CDR2 are GTSNPN and SVGIG (reference sequence).

The chain uses TRBV7-2 and TRBJ1-1, with unresolved D. The CDR3 extends over 14 amino acids. The V end lost 1 base, the J end lost 7 bases, and 13 bases lay between the germline ends. Germline CDR1 and CDR2: SGHTA and FQGNSA. The CDR3 is CASSLGLVWDEAFF. CDR3 DNA sequence: TGTGCCAGCAGCTTAGGGTTAGTTTGGGATGAAGCTTTCTTT.

This chain links TRBV27 with TRBJ2-7; 7 nucleotides agree with TRBD2. Germline CDR1 reads MNHEY; CDR2 reads SMNVEV (reference sequence). The length of the CDR3 is 13 residues. Losses at the gene ends were 4 bases for V and 4 bases for J; bases not matched to a gene: 4. The CDR3 protein is CASSWSGNYEQYF. The CDR3 DNA is TGTGCCAGCAGTTGGAGCGGGAATTACGAGCAGTACTTC.

Only a few counts were recorded for this clone. CDR3 in DNA: TGTGCCAGCAGGACAGCTAGCAATCAGCCCCAGCATTTT. This translates into CASRTASNQPQHF. This sequence joins TRBV6-5 and TRBJ1-5, with D maybe TRBD1 (5 bases). The V end was cut by 6 bases, the J end by 0 bases, with 6 bases between. Germline values: CDR1 MNHEY, CDR2 SVGAGI. The CDR3 loop spans 13 amino acids.

V and J are TRBV19 and TRBJ2-5; 8 bases fit TRBD2. In germline, CDR1 is LNHDA, CDR2 SQIVND (reference sequence). The CDR3 is 14 residues long. J gave up 4 bases and V 10 bases, and 11 bases lay outside the gene matches. Written as DNA, the CDR3 is TGTGCCACGAGCCTGGCGGGAGGTCGAGAGACCCAGTACTTC. This codes for CATSLAGGRETQYF.

This clone appeared once. The chain carries TRBV6-5 and TRBJ1-1; no definite D call. The CDR3 is 11 amino acids. The V end was cut by 5 bases, the J end by 8 bases, with 9 bases between. Germline V CDR1 and CDR2: MNHEY, SVGAGI. This CDR3 reads CASSNPSEAFF. As DNA, the CDR3 is TGTGCCAGCAGTAACCCCTCAGAAGCTTTCTTT.

J is TRBJ2-1 and V is TRBV5-5, with 7 nucleotides matching TRBD2. J lost 5 bases, V lost 4 bases, and 18 bases had no gene match. Germline V gene sequence: CDR1 SGHKS, CDR2 YYEKEE (reference sequence). The CDR3 has 18 amino acids. Written as DNA, the CDR3 is TGTGCCAGCAGCCTCCTGCCACCGGTGTCTAGCGGAGACAATGAGCAGTTCTTC. Amino acids: CASSLLPPVSSGDNEQFF.

This chain connects TRBV6-1 to TRBJ1-1; 7 nucleotides agree with TRBD1. CDR3 length equals 15 residues. CDR1 and CDR2 (germline): MNHNS, SASEGT. The V gene end was trimmed by 2 bases and the J gene end by 4 bases; junction bases not matched to a gene: 7. This CDR3 is CASSESGGGLTEAFF. As DNA, the CDR3 is TGTGCCAGCAGTGAATCAGGAGGGGGCCTCACTGAAGCTTTCTTT.

This chain uses TRBV28 with TRBJ1-4, with D possibly matching TRBD1 (5 bases). Germline assignment: CDR1 MDHEN and CDR2 SYDVKM. V gave up 7 bases and J gave up 7 bases, with 10 bases separating them. CDR3 length: 12 amino acids. The chain's CDR3 is CASTSTGEKLFF. CDR3 bases: TGTGCCAGCACCTCAACAGGTGAAAAACTGTTTTTT.

The chain joins TRBV5-1 to TRBJ2-5, with 7 bases fitting TRBD1. Germline values: CDR1 SGHRS, CDR2 YFSETQ. V dropped 0 bases and J dropped 5; count of bases not matched to a gene: 7. The CDR3 is made up of 15 amino acids. Here the CDR3 reads CASSLGTGVLETQYF. CDR3 DNA: TGCGCCAGCAGCTTGGGTACAGGGGTTCTGGAGACCCAGTACTTC.

The chain combines TRBV5-4 with TRBJ2-7; the match to TRBD2 covers 8 bases. The CDR3 has 14 amino acids. V was clipped by 4 bases and J by 3 bases; unmatched bases: 6. The germline V gene encodes CDR1 SGHNT and CDR2 YYREEE (reference sequence). CDR3 amino acids: CASSPVAGGYEQYF. CDR3 nucleotides: TGTGCCAGCAGCCCGGTTGCGGGAGGCTACGAGCAGTACTTC.

This chain links TRBV7-2 with TRBJ2-7, with D maybe TRBD1 (5 bases). V lost 2 bases, J lost 3 bases, and 23 bases lay in between. CDR3 length: 18 residues. Germline-derived CDR1 and CDR2 are SGHTA and FQGNSA. CDR3 nucleotide sequence: TGTGCCAGCAGCTTAAAGGTTAATGTAGGGGTCAAAATCTACGAGCAGTACTTC. This translates into CASSLKVNVGVKIYEQYF.